This T cell receptor (beta chain) came from a study of OX40 agonist ivuxolimab in advanced cancers. The assay was immunoSEQ multiplex PCR, and TCRdb's table has in-frame clones only and misses some. The sample lists about 19,000 clones; approximately 90% were seen once. Here the sequenced sample was CD4+ or CD8+ T cells sorted from blood, taken in a trial of the OX40 agonist ivuxolimab. The clonotype originates from an adult with an advanced solid tumor such as melanoma, head and neck, liver or kidney cancer.

As DNA, the CDR3 is TGTGCCACCAAATGGGTGGGAGGACACTTGAACACCGGGGAGCTGTTTTTT. This gives the protein CATKWVGGHLNTGELFF. The genes are TRBV19 and TRBJ2-2; TRBD2 might be the D (6 bases). Germline CDR1 LNHDA, CDR2 SQIVND (reference sequence). The CDR3 contains 17 residues. The germline V and J ends were trimmed by 10 bases and 1 base, with 22 bases remaining between them.